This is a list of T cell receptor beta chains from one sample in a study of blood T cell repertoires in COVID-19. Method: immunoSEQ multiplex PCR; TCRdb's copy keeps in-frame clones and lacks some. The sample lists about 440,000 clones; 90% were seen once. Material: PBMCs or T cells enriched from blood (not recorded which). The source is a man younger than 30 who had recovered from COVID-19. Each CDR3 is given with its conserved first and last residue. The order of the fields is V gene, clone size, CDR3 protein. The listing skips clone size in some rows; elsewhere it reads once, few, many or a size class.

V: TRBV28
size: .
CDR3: CASSLLGIYGYTF

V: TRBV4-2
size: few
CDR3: CASTRFSNDYEQFF

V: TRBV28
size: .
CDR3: CASSPKTSGRWNEQFF

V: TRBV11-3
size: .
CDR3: CASSGQGFFYGYTF

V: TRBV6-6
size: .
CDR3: CASSLTPGTGGLMNTEAFF

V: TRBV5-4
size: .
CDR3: CASRPPGTGGYGYTF

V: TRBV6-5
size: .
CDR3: CASSYSTGTGHGEQYF

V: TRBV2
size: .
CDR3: CASKEESVNTEAFF

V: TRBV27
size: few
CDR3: CASSTPRRDRGYNEQFF

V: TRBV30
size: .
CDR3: CAWSLTPSYEQYF

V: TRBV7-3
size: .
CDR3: CASSLIGGSGANVLTF

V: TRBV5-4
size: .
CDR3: CASSPKGREGRRRSEQFF

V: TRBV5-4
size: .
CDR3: CASSLTSSGNTIYF

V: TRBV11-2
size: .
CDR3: CASSLDRDYGYTF

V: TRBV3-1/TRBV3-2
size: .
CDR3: CASSQDVGWGPDTQYF

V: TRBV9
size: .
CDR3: CASSALMERGTDTQYF

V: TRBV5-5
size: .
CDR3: CASSNWDRDSYEQYF

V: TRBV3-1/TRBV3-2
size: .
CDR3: CASSPTTGGFFGNTIYF

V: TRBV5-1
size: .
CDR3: CASSFGGGTYEQYF

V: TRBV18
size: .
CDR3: CASSRGLAGSYEQYF

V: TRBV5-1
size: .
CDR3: CASSLPTSSGENTGELFF

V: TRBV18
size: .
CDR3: CASSPQQGGEAFF

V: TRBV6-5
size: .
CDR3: CASSYILNEKLFF

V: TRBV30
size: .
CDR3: CAWSVNVLFDGYTF

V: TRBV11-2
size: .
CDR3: CASSFRGFNSPLHF

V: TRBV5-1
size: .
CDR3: CASSLAAGSIYGYTF

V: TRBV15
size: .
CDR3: CATSSQGQGASPLHF

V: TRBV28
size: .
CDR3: CASSPLAGADGYTF

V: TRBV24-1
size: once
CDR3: CATSVPDRGGDNEQFF

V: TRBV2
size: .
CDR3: CASSRDRLNYGYTF

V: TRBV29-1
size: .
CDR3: CVGGTGRPGNTIYF

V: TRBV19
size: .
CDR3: CASSIGTGKAFF

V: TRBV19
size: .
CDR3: CASDGGQGGNTIYF

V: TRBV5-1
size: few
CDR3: CASSLDRGGGYTF

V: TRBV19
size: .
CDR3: CASSMRSTDGYTF

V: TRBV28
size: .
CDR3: CASRITGGYGYTF

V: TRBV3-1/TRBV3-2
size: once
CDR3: CASRQGQSFGAFF

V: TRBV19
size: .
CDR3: CASTNGGYGYTF

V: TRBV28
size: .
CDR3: CASSLHHQQGPSSGANVLTF

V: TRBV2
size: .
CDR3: CASIETGGSNQPQHF

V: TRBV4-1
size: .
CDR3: CASSSGRQVGEKLFF

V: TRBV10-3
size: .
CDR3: CAISPGGQETQYF

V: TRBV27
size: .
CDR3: CASSLGIGVDEQYF

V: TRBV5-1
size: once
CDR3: CASSLSTRTSYEQYF

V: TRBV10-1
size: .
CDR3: CASSESRGGNTIYF

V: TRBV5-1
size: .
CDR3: CASSHWPFGSPEAFF

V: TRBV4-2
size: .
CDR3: CASSQTFGVPSYNEQFF

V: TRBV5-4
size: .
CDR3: CASSVQGSGNTIYF

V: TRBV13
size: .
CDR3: CASSEGGAANYGYTF

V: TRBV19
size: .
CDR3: CASSEGHRNTEAFF